Following are 29 T cell receptor beta chains from one sample sequenced in a study of T cells in Graves' hyperthyroidism and ophthalmopathy. TCR beta CDR3 regions were amplified from RNA. Initially, a first-round RT-PCR of the TCR CDR3 employed the HTBI primer set. MiXCR, run by TCRdb on the multiplex PCR reads, gives a single entry per CDR3 protein. The table has hundreds of thousands of distinct CDR3 sequences, around 15% seen once. What was sequenced was blood. These receptors were collected from a woman aged 18-29 years with Graves' hyperthyroidism.

This chain links TRBV7-8 with TRBJ1-4; D perhaps matches TRBD1 (5 bases). CDR1 SGHVS and CDR2 FQNEAQ come from the germline V gene. V was trimmed by 4 bases and J by 8 bases, leaving 14 bases between them. CDR3 length equals 14 residues. The CDR3 DNA sequence: TGTGCCAGCAGCTGGACAAAGAGAGGGGAAAAACTGTTTTTT. Translated: CASSWTKRGEKLFF.

Remarks on this clonotype: A single base separates this from a much larger clone, so it may be a read error. V and J are TRBV5-1 and TRBJ2-1, with TRBD2 matching 11 bases. Germline V gene data show CDR1 as SGHRS and CDR2 as YFSETQ. The CDR3 covers 16 residues. After removal of 2 bases from V and 4 bases from J, the junction contained 5 bases not matched to a gene. The CDR3 DNA follows: TGCGCCAGCAGCTTTGAACTAGCGGGAGAATACAATGAGCAGTTCTTC. Translating gives CASSFELAGEYNEQFF.

CDR3 nucleotide sequence: TGTGCCAGCAGATACCAGGGGGGTGAGCAGTTCTTC. Translating it yields CASRYQGGEQFF. V usage is TRBV12-3 or TRBV12-4 and J usage is TRBJ2-1; TRBD1 might be the D (7 bases). V lost 6 bases to trimming and J lost 9 bases, with 12 bases between them. The CDR3 runs 12 residues.

In DNA, the CDR3 is TGTGCCAGCAGAACAGGGTTTGATTCACCCCTCCACTTT. Residues: CASRTGFDSPLHF. V is TRBV6-1 and J is TRBJ1-6, with a tentative D call TRBD1 (6 bases). Trimming cost V 6 bases and J 8 bases, with 11 bases left between them. CDR3 length: 13 amino acids. CDR1 and CDR2 from the germline V gene are MNHNS and SASEGT.

This clonotype was seen repeatedly, ten times or more. The V and J genes are TRBV2 and TRBJ1-2; no firm D call. Germline-derived CDR1 and CDR2 are SNHLY and FYNNEI. Trimming removed 7 bases at V and 2 bases at J, with 5 bases between. There are 11 residues in the CDR3. CDR3 coding DNA: TGTGCCAGCAACCTGAACTATGGCTACACCTTC. Protein sequence: CASNLNYGYTF. Combining the CDR3 with reference TRBV2 and TRBJ1-2 gives the whole variable domain EPEVTQTPSHQVTQMGQEVILRCVPISNHLYFYWYRQILGQKVEFLVSFYNNEISEKSEIFDDQFSVERPDGSNFTLKIRSTKLEDSAMYFCASNLNYGYTFGSGTRLTVV.

The rearrangement links TRBV24-1 to TRBJ2-3; tentatively, D is TRBD1 (5 bases). The CDR3 has 13 residues. From germline, CDR1 is KGHDR and CDR2 SFDVKD. Trimming took off 2 bases at V and 6 bases at J, with 8 bases between the two ends. CDR3 region: CATSDYRSDTQYF. The CDR3 nucleotides read TGTGCCACCAGTGATTACAGGAGTGATACGCAGTATTTT.

There are a few counts of this clonotype. This chain connects TRBV14 to TRBJ2-4; the D is unclear. Germline-derived CDR1 and CDR2 are SGHDN and FVKESK. Trimming removed 0 bases at V and 0 bases at J, with 12 bases between. The CDR3 covers 17 residues. The CDR3 reads CASSQDVPPLAKNIQYF. CDR3 DNA sequence: TGTGCCAGCAGCCAAGACGTACCTCCGCTAGCCAAAAACATTCAGTACTTC.

V gene TRBV7-9 combines with J gene TRBJ1-1; D unresolved. The CDR3 sequence is 16 residues long. CDR1 and CDR2 from the germline V gene are SEHNR and FQNEAQ (reference sequence). Trimming pared 5 bases from V and 5 bases from J, leaving 21 bases between. The CDR3 sequence is CASSTNPRTYKTEAFF. The CDR3 region has the DNA TGTGCCAGCAGCACTAACCCCAGGACTTACAAGACTGAAGCTTTCTTT.

The V call is TRBV7-9, the J call TRBJ2-7; D is ambiguous. Germline CDR1 and CDR2: SEHNR and FQNEAQ (reference sequence). The CDR3 totals 13 residues. Deletions cut 1 base from V and 6 bases from J, with 10 bases between. CDR3 residues: CASSLGGSREQYF. The CDR3, as DNA: TGTGCCAGCAGCTTAGGGGGTAGTCGCGAGCAGTACTTC.

This clonotype was seen ten or more times. The chain carries TRBV7-9 and TRBJ2-1; 8 nucleotides match TRBD2. This CDR3 has 13 amino acids. V trimming: 4 bases; J trimming: 6 bases; junction bases outside the gene matches: 2. CDR1 is SEHNR, CDR2 FQNEAQ, per germline (reference sequence). This CDR3 reads CASSYSGGNEQFF. CDR3 coding DNA: TGTGCCAGCAGCTACAGCGGGGGCAATGAGCAGTTCTTC.

With regard to this clonotype: This could be a read error, since a much larger clone is one nucleotide away. The V call is TRBV15, the J call TRBJ2-7; the match to TRBD1 covers 7 bases. The CDR3 consists of 15 residues. Germline values: CDR1 LNHNV, CDR2 YYDKDF (reference sequence). The CDR3 protein is CATSRAGQNSYGQYF. The CDR3 DNA follows: TGTGCCACCAGCAGAGCGGGACAGAACTCCTACGGGCAGTACTTC.

At least ten counts were recorded for this clonotype. The V call is TRBV9, the J call TRBJ2-1, with D unclear. This CDR3 is 16 amino acids long. Trimming shortened V by 4 bases and J by 0 bases, and 14 bases separated the two germline ends. Germline loops: CDR1 SGDLS, CDR2 YYNGEE. The chain's CDR3 is CASSPDAVSSYNEQFF. CDR3 nucleotide sequence: TGTGCCAGCAGCCCGGATGCGGTAAGCTCCTACAATGAGCAGTTCTTC.

This clonotype was seen only a few times. The genes are TRBV5-1 and TRBJ1-1, with D maybe TRBD1 (5 bases). Germline V gene data show CDR1 as SGHRS and CDR2 as YFSETQ. V shed 4 bases and J shed 11 bases, with 18 bases lying between them. The CDR3 consists of 13 residues. The CDR3 loop reads CASSDLDSYEAFF. The CDR3, as DNA: TGCGCCAGCAGCGACCTCGACAGCTACGAGGCTTTCTTT. Based on the CDR3 plus reference TRBV5-1 and TRBJ1-1, the full variable domain is KAGVTQTPRYLIKTRGQQVTLSCSPISGHRSVSWYQQTPGQGLQFLFEYFSETQRNKGNFPGRFSGRQFSNSRSEMNVSTLELGDSALYLCASSDLDSYEAFFGQGTRLTVV.

This chain uses TRBV20-1 with TRBJ2-7; 9 bases line up with TRBD2. V dropped 1 base and J dropped 4; count of bases not matched to a gene: 8. Germline V gene sequence: CDR1 DFQATT, CDR2 SNEGSKA (reference sequence). There are 15 residues in the CDR3. Written as DNA, the CDR3 is TGCAGTGCTAGAGCCCCTAGCGGGAAAGCGTACGAGCAGTACTTC. As protein: CSARAPSGKAYEQYF.

The sample holds one count of this clonotype. This may arise from a read error, as a much more abundant clone is one base away. The V and J genes are TRBV30 and TRBJ2-1; 11 bases map to TRBD1. The CDR3 contains 13 residues. Losses at the gene ends were 4 bases for V and 10 bases for J; bases not matched to a gene: 6. The germline V gene has CDR1 GTSNPN and CDR2 SVGIG (reference sequence). This CDR3 is CAWMGTGGNEQFF. The CDR3 region has the DNA TGTGCCTGGATGGGGACAGGGGGGAACGAGCAGTTCTTC.

V and J are TRBV30 and TRBJ2-7, with D unclear. V was shortened by 3 bases and J by 6 bases, with 15 bases between the two germline ends. Germline CDR1 GTSNPN, CDR2 SVGIG (reference sequence). There are 13 residues in the CDR3. DNA of the CDR3: TGTGCCTGGAGCCGGACCCTAGACTCCGAGCAGTACTTC. Protein: CAWSRTLDSEQYF.

In nucleotides, the CDR3 is TGTGCCAGCAGTCAGGAGAAGGCCTACAATGAGCAGTTCTTC. Translating it yields CASSQEKAYNEQFF. The rearrangement joins TRBV6-1 to TRBJ2-1; D is unresolved. Germline CDR1 MNHNS, CDR2 SASEGT. CDR3 length: 14 amino acids. The ends were cut back, 5 bases at V and 2 bases at J, with 10 bases in the middle.

This clonotype was recorded many times. The chain links TRBV27 to TRBJ2-7; D may match TRBD1 or TRBD2 (5 bases each). This CDR3 contains 15 residues. V lost 6 bases, J lost 3 bases, and 18 bases lay in between. The V gene's germline CDR1 is MNHEY and CDR2 SMNVEV (reference sequence). CDR3 DNA sequence: TGTGCCAGCAGCGCCCTAGAGGGGCGGCGCTACGAGCAGTACTTC. Its protein product is CASSALEGRRYEQYF.

This clonotype occurred many times. V gene TRBV28 combines with J gene TRBJ2-1; 12 bases fit TRBD2. Germline assignment: CDR1 MDHEN and CDR2 SYDVKM. CDR3 length: 17 amino acids. The V and J ends lost 4 bases and 8 bases, in that order; junction bases with no gene match: 12. The CDR3 nucleotides read TGTGCCAGCAGTTCCTCCCTAGCGGGAGGGCTTAGCTATGAGCAGTTCTTC. Residues: CASSSSLAGGLSYEQFF.

V and J are TRBV6-2 or TRBV6-3 and TRBJ2-3; 11 nucleotides match TRBD2. V lost 5 bases to trimming and J lost 0 bases; unmatched junction nucleotides: 7. Per the germline V gene, CDR1 is MNHEY and CDR2 is SVGEGT. The CDR3 spans 17 residues. CDR3 sequence reads: CASSRYGTSGSTDTQYF. The DNA of the CDR3 is TGTGCCAGCAGTAGATACGGGACTAGCGGAAGCACAGATACGCAGTATTTT.

This chain connects TRBV7-2 to TRBJ2-7; D not resolved. The CDR3 has 13 residues. V lost 5 bases and J 6 bases, leaving 14 bases between the germline ends. CDR1 SGHTA and CDR2 FQGNSA come from the germline V gene. CDR3 region: CASSPDPEAEQYF. The CDR3 DNA sequence: TGTGCCAGCAGCCCGGACCCAGAAGCCGAGCAGTACTTC.

This clonotype was observed a few times. The chain couples TRBV6-1 to TRBJ1-3; D ambiguous. Trimming left V 5 bases short and J 0 bases short, with 8 bases between. Germline CDR1 and CDR2: MNHNS and SASEGT. This CDR3 contains 14 residues. The CDR3 sequence is CASSWTASGNTIYF. In nucleotides, the CDR3 is TGTGCCAGCAGTTGGACGGCCTCTGGAAACACCATATATTTT.

This clonotype was observed at least ten times. This rearrangement joins TRBV27 to TRBJ2-1; D is possibly TRBD2 (5 bases). CDR1 MNHEY and CDR2 SMNVEV come from the germline V gene (reference sequence). This CDR3 has 15 amino acids. The V end was cut by 3 bases, the J end by 12 bases, with 21 bases between. The CDR3 reads CASSLTGTGTRGQFF. The CDR3 coding sequence is TGTGCCAGCAGTTTGACGGGAACGGGTACCCGAGGGCAGTTCTTC.

This clonotype was counted many times. The CDR3 sequence: CASSYGSPEAFF. The CDR3 DNA is TGTGCCAGCAGTTACGGGAGTCCTGAAGCTTTCTTT. The rearrangement joins TRBV6-2 or TRBV6-3 to TRBJ1-1, with D uncertain. Germline lookup yields CDR1 MNHEY and CDR2 SVGEGT. This CDR3 region has 12 residues. V lost 2 bases and J 6 bases, leaving 7 bases between the germline ends.

The sample holds a few counts of this clonotype. The V gene is TRBV6-1, the J gene TRBJ1-2; D unclear. The germline CDR1 and CDR2 sequences are MNHNS and SASEGT. Trimming left V 3 bases short and J 6 bases short, with 20 bases between. This CDR3 contains 16 residues. The DNA for the CDR3 is TGTGCCAGCAGTGAGTCCCCAAAGGCTGTTTATAATGGCTACACCTTC. Its protein is CASSESPKAVYNGYTF.

This clonotype was counted only a few times. J is TRBJ2-6 and V is TRBV4-3, with TRBD2 as a possible D gene (6 bases). Germline loops: CDR1 LGHNA, CDR2 YSLEER. CDR3 size: 17 residues. V lost 0 bases and J lost 1, with 10 bases in between. CDR3 sequence reads: CASSQDAGLSGANVLTF. The CDR3 nucleotides read TGCGCCAGCAGCCAAGACGCGGGGTTGTCTGGGGCCAACGTCCTGACTTTC.

This clonotype came up many times. The V and J genes are TRBV30 and TRBJ2-1; TRBD2 agrees at 9 bases. CDR1 and CDR2 from the germline V gene are GTSNPN and SVGIG (reference sequence). V was pared by 4 bases and J by 6 bases, with 7 bases of the junction left unmatched. This CDR3 has 14 amino acids. The DNA for the CDR3 is TGTGCCTGGACTACTAGCGGGTCCACCAATGAGCAGTTCTTC. Protein: CAWTTSGSTNEQFF.

This clonotype has a count of ten or more. The chain recombines TRBV30 with TRBJ2-3; D is unclear. Deletions cut 5 bases from V and 3 bases from J, with 15 bases between. Germline V CDR1 and CDR2: GTSNPN, SVGIG (reference sequence). The CDR3 is 14 amino acids. The CDR3 is CAWGNYFGTDTQYF. The DNA of the CDR3 is TGTGCCTGGGGAAACTACTTTGGGACAGATACGCAGTATTTT.

This clonotype was seen ten or more times. This sequence joins TRBV7-9 and TRBJ2-7; D might be TRBD2 (6 bases). CDR1 and CDR2 from the germline V gene are SEHNR and FQNEAQ (reference sequence). The CDR3 length is 14 residues. Trimming removed 6 bases at V and 7 bases at J, with 19 bases between. CDR3: CASRPHGGMEEQYF. The CDR3 region has the DNA TGTGCCAGCAGGCCCCATGGGGGGATGGAGGAGCAGTACTTC.